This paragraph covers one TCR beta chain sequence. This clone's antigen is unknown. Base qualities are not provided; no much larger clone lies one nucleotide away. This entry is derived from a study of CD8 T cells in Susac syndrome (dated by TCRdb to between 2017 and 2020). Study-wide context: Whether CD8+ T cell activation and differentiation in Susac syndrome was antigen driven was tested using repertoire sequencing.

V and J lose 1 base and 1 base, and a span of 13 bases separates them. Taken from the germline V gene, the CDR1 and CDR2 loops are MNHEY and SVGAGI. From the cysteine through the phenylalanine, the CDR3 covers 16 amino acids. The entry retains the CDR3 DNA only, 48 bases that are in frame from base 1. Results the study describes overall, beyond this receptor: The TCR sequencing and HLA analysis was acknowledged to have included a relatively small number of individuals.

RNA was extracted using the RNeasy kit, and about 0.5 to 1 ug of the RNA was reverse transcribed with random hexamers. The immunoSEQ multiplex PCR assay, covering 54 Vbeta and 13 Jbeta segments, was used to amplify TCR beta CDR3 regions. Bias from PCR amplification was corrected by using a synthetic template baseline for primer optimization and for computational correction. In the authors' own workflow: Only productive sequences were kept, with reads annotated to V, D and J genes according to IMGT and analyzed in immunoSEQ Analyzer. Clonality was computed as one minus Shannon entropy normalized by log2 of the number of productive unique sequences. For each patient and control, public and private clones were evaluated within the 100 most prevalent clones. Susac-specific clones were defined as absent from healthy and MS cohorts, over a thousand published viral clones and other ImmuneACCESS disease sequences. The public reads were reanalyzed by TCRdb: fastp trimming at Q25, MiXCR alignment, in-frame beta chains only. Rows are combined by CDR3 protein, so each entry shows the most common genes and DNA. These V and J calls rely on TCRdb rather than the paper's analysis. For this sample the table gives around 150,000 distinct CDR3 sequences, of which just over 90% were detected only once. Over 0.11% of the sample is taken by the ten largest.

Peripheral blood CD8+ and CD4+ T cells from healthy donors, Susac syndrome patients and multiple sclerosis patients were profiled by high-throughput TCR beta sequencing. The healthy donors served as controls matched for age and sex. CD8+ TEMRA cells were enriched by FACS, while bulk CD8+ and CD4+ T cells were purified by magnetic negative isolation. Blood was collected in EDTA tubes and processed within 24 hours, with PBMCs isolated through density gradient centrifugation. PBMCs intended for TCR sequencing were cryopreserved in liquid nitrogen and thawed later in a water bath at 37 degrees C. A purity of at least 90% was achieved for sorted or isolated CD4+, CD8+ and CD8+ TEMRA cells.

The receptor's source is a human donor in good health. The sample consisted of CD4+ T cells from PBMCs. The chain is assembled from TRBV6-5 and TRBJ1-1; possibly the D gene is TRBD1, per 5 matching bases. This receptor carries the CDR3 CASSYYRGGGNTEAFF. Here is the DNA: TGTGCCAGCAGTTACTACCGCGGGGGAGGGAACACTGAAGCTTTCTTT.